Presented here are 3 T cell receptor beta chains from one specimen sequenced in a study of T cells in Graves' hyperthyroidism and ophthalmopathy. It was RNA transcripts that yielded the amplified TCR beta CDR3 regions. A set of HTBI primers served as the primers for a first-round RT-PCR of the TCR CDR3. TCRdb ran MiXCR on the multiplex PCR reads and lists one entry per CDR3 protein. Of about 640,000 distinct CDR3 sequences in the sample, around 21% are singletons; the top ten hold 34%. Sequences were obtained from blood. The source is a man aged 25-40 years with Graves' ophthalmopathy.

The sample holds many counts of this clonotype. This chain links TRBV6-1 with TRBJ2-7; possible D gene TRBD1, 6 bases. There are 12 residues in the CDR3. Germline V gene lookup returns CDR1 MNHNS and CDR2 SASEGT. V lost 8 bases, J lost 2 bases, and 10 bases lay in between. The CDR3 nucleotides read TGTGCCAGCCTCGGACAGACCTACGAGCAGTACTTC. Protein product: CASLGQTYEQYF.

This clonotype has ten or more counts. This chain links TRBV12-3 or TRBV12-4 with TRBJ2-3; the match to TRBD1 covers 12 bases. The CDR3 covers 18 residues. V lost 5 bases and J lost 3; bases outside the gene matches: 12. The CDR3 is CASSRPTGTGGGTDTQYF. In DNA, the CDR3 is TGTGCCAGCAGTCGCCCCACCGGGACAGGGGGCGGTACAGATACGCAGTATTTT.

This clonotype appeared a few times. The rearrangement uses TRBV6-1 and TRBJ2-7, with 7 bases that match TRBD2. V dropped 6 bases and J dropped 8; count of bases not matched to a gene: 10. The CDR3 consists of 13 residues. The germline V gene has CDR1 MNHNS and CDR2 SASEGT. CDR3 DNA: TGTGCCAGCAGCCGCGTAGCGGGCGGGAAGCAGTACTTC. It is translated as CASSRVAGGKQYF.